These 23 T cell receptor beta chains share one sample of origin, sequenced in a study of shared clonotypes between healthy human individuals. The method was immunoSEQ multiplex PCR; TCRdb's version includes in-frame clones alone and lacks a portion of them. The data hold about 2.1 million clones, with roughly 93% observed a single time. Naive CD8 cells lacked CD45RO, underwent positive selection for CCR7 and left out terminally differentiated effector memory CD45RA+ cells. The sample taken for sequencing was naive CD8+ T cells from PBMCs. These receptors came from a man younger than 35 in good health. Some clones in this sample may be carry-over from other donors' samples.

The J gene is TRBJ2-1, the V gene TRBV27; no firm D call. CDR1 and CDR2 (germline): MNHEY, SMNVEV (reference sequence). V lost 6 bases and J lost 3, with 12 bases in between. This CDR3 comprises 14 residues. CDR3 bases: TGTGCCAGCAGGATTGGGTCCTTCTACAATGAGCAGTTCTTC. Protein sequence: CASRIGSFYNEQFF.

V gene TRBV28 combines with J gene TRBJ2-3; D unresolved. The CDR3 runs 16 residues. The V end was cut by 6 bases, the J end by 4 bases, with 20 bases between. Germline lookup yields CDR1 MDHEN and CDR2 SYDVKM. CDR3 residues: CASSYDGESLADTQYF. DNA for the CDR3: TGTGCCAGCAGCTATGACGGAGAAAGTCTTGCAGATACGCAGTATTTT.

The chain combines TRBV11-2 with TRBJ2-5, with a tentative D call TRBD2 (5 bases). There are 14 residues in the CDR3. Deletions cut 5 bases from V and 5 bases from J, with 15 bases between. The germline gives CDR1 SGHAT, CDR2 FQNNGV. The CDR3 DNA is TGTGCCAGCAGCCCGCCGGACTGGCGGGAGACCCAGTACTTC. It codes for CASSPPDWRETQYF.

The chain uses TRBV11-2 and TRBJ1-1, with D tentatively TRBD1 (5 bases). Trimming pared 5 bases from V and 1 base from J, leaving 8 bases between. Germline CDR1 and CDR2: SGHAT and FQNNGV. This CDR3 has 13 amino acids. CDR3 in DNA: TGTGCCAGCAGCCGACAGACGAACACTGAAGCTTTCTTT. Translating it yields CASSRQTNTEAFF.

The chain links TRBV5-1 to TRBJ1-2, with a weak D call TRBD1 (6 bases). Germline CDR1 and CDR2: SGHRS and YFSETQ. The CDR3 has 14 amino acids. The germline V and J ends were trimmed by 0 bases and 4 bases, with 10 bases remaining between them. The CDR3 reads CASSLGDTGYGYTF. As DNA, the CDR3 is TGCGCCAGCAGCTTGGGGGACACGGGCTATGGCTACACCTTC.

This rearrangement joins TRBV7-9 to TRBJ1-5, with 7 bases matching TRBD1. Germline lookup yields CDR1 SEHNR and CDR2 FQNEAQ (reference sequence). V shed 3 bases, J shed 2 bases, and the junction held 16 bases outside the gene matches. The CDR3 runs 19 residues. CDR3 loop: CASSFSWDSGELGNQPQHF. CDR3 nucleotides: TGTGCCAGCAGCTTTTCATGGGACAGTGGGGAACTAGGCAATCAGCCCCAGCATTTT.

As DNA, the CDR3 is TGTGCCAGCAGCGTCCGTAGTGAAGGGAACACTGAAGCTTTCTTT. Amino acid sequence: CASSVRSEGNTEAFF. The J gene is TRBJ1-1, the V gene TRBV9; D is uncertain. The V and J ends lost 2 bases and 1 base respectively, with 12 bases between them. The CDR3 covers 15 residues. CDR1 is SGDLS, CDR2 YYNGEE, per germline.

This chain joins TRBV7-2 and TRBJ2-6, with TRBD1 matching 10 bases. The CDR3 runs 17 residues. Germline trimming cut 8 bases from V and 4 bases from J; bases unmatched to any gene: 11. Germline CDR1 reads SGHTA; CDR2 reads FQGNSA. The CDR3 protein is CASGYRDRGSGANVLTF. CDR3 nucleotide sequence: TGTGCCAGCGGCTACCGGGACAGGGGTTCGGGGGCCAACGTCCTGACTTTC.

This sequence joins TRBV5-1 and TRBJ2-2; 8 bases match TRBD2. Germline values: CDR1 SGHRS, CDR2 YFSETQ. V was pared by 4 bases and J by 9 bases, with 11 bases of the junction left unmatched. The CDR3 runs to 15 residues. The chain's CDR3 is CASSEGLVTPRELFF. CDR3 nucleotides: TGCGCCAGCAGCGAGGGACTAGTGACACCCAGGGAGCTGTTTTTT.

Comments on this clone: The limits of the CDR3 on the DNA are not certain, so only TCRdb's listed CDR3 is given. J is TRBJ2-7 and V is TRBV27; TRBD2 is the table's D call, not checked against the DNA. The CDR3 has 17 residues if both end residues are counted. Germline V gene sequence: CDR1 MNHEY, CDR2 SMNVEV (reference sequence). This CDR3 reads CASSFGAGGESSYEQYF.

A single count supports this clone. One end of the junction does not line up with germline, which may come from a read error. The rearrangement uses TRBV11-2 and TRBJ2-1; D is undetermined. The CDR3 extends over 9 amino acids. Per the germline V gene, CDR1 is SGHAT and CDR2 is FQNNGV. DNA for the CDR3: TGTGCCAGCAGCCCGGCGGCGGTCTTC. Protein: CASSPAAVF.

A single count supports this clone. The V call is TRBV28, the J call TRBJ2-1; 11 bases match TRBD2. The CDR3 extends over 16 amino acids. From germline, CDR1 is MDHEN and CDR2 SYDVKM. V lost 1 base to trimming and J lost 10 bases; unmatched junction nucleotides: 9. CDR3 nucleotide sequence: TGTGCCAGCAGTTTATCGGCCGGGACTAGCGGCCCCGAGCAGTTCTTC. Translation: CASSLSAGTSGPEQFF.

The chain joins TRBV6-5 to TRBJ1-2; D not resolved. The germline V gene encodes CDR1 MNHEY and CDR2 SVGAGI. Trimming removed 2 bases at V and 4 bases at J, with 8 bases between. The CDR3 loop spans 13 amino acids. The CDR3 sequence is CASSYAETYGYTF. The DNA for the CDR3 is TGTGCCAGCAGTTACGCAGAAACCTATGGCTACACCTTC.

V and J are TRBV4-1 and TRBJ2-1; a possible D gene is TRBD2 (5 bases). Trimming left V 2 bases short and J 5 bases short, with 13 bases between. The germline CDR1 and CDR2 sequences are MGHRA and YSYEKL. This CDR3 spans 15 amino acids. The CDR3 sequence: CASSQKSAEDNEQFF. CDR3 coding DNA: TGCGCCAGCAGCCAAAAGTCAGCGGAGGACAATGAGCAGTTCTTC.

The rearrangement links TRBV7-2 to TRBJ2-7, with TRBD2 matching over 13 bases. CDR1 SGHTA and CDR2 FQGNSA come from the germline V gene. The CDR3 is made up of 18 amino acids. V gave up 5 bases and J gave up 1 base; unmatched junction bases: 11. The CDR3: CASSPWTSGSFGSYEQYF. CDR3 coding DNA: TGTGCCAGCAGCCCTTGGACTAGCGGGAGCTTCGGTTCCTACGAGCAGTACTTC.

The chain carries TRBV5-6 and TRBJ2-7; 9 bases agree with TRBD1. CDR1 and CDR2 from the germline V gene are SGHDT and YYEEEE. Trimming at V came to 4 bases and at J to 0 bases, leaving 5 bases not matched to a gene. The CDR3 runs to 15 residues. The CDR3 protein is CASSMGQGLSYEQYF. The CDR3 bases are TGTGCCAGCAGCATGGGACAGGGACTCTCCTACGAGCAGTACTTC.

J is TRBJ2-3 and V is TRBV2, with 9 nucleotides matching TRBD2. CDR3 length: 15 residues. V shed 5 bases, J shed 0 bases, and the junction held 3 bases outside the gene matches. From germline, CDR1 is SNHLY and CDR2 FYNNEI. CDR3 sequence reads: CASSQTSGSTDTQYF. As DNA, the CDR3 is TGTGCCAGCAGTCAGACTAGCGGAAGCACAGATACGCAGTATTTT.

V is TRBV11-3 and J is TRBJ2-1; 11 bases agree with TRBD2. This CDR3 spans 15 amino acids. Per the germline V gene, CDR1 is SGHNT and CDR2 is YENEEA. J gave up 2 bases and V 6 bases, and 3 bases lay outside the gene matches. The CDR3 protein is CASSTSGRPYNEQFF. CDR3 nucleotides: TGTGCCAGCAGTACTAGCGGGAGACCCTACAATGAGCAGTTCTTC. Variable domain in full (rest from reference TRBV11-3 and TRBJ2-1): EAGVVQSPRYKIIEKKQPVAFWCNPISGHNTLYWYLQNLGQGPELLIRYENEEAVDDSQLPKDRFSAERLKGVDSTLKIQPAELGDSAVYLCASSTSGRPYNEQFFGPGTRLTVL.

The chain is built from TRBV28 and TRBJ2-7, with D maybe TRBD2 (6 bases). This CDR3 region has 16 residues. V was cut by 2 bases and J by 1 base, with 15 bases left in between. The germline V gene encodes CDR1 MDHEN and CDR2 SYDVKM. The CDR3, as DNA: TGTGCCAGCAGTTTACTAAGGACGGGAGAATCCTACGAGCAGTACTTC. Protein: CASSLLRTGESYEQYF.

The CDR3 bases are TGTGCCAGCAGCCGATCTTCGGGAGGGGCGGATGGAAACACCATATATTTT. Protein sequence: CASSRSSGGADGNTIYF. The rearrangement links TRBV7-8 to TRBJ1-3; tentatively, D is TRBD1 (5 bases). Trimming stripped 5 bases from V and 3 bases from J, with 20 bases between. Germline CDR1 reads SGHVS; CDR2 reads FQNEAQ. The CDR3 covers 17 residues.

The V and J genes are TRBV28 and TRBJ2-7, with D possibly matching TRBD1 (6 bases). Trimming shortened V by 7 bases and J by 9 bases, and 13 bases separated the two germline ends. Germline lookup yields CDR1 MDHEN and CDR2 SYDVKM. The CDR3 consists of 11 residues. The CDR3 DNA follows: TGTGCCAGCACGTTACAGGGTGGGCAGTACTTC. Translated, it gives CASTLQGGQYF.

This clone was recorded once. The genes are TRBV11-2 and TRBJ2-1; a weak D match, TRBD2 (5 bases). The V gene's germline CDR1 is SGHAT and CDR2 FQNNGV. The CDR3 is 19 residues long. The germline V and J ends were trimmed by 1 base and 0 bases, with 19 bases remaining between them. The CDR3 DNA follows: TGTGCCAGCAGCTTAGCCTCCAGAGGGTTGATTAGCTCCTACAATGAGCAGTTCTTC. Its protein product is CASSLASRGLISSYNEQFF.

CDR3 sequence reads: CASSVDRGLPSTDTQYF. CDR3 coding DNA: TGTGCCAGCAGCGTAGACCGGGGACTCCCTAGCACAGATACGCAGTATTTT. This sequence joins TRBV9 and TRBJ2-3; possibly TRBD2 for D (6 bases). Trimming pared 0 bases from V and 0 bases from J, leaving 14 bases between. The CDR3 covers 17 residues. CDR1 is SGDLS, CDR2 YYNGEE, per germline.